Listed below are T cell receptor beta chains from one sample, sequenced in a study of breast tumors, draining lymph nodes, adjacent tissues. TCRdb redid the calling of the multiplex PCR reads with MiXCR, one entry per CDR3 protein. This sample has about 15,000 distinct CDR3 sequences, with roughly three fifths found just once. Sequencing input: tumor-adjacent breast tissue. These receptors all stem from a female donor with breast cancer. Some clones in this sample may be carry-over from other donors' samples. Each CDR3 is given with its conserved first and last residue. Each record gives: CDR3 DNA, CDR3 protein, CDR3 length, D gene, J gene, V gene, clone size. A D gene is named only where the DNA matches it firmly. The listing skips clone size in some rows; elsewhere it reads once, few, many or a size class.

TGTGCCAGCAGTGGTGGGTTAAATGAGCAGTTCTTC | CASSGGLNEQFF | 12 | NA | TRBJ2-1 | TRBV25-1 | NA
TGCAGCGTGAGAGACACCTATGGCTACACCTTC | CSVRDTYGYTF | 11 | NA | TRBJ1-2 | TRBV29-1 | NA
TGTGCCAGCAGCTTCTGGGGGGACAATCAGCCCCAGCATTTT | CASSFWGDNQPQHF | 14 | NA | TRBJ1-5 | TRBV7-2 | many
TGCGCCAGCAGTGAGTGGAGTACCACGAACTATGGCTACACCTTC | CASSEWSTTNYGYTF | 15 | NA | TRBJ1-2 | TRBV10-2 | NA
TGTGCCAGCTCACCCTCCGGCGGACAGGGCTATGGCTACACCTTC | CASSPSGGQGYGYTF | 15 | TRBD1 | TRBJ1-2 | TRBV18 | many
TGTGCCACCAGTGATTCAGGGAGCAATCAGCCCCAGCATTTT | CATSDSGSNQPQHF | 14 | NA | TRBJ1-5 | TRBV24-1 | NA
TGCAGTGCTTACATCCCCCGAGGGCCCGTAAACTATGGCTACACCTTC | CSAYIPRGPVNYGYTF | 16 | NA | TRBJ1-2 | TRBV20-1 | NA
TGCGCCAGCAGTCCGACAGGGTCTGGAAACACCATATATTTT | CASSPTGSGNTIYF | 14 | TRBD1 | TRBJ1-3 | TRBV5-8 | NA
TGCGCCAGCAGCTTGGAGACCAGTTTGCGGTACGGGGAGCTGTTTTTT | CASSLETSLRYGELFF | 16 | NA | TRBJ2-2 | TRBV5-1 | NA
TGTGCCAGCAGCAGACTAGCGGGAGATAACGAGCAGTACTTC | CASSRLAGDNEQYF | 14 | TRBD2 | TRBJ2-7 | TRBV6-6 | NA
TGCGCCAGCAGCTTGGATGTGGGACGCACCTATACGCAGTATTTT | CASSLDVGRTYTQYF | 15 | NA | TRBJ2-3 | TRBV5-1 | NA
TGCGCCAGCAGCTTGGAAAAACCGGGACAGGGGCCACGTAATTCACCCCTCCACTTT | CASSLEKPGQGPRNSPLHF | 19 | TRBD1 | TRBJ1-6 | TRBV5-1 | medium-sized